The TCR beta chain under discussion was sequenced for a study of beta chain features in type 1 diabetes. Study-wide background: Sorted cells examined across all samples numbered approximately 100 million.

As for this clone: Its antigen is unknown.

General observations from the study: Small HLA sub-analyses could not settle whether HLA shapes TCRB rearrangement.

The germline V gene has CDR1 LGHNA and CDR2 YNFKEQ. The CDR3 extends over 16 amino acids. Trimming cost V 1 base and J 2 bases, with 12 bases left between them. Investigators reverse transcribed all isolated RNA, so they sequenced expressed TCRB transcripts. Sequencing used immunoSEQ multiplex PCR; TCRdb keeps in-frame clones, though not all of them. The sample gives about 150,000 clones, roughly 10% of which show up once; about 2.1% is in the top ten. The genes are TRBV4-2 and TRBJ1-5; no firm D call. The sample comprised central memory CD4+ T cells from blood. The sequence was obtained from a man between 18 and 29 years old in good health. The CDR3 spells CASSQAALLGNQPQHF. CDR3 in DNA: TGTGCCAGCAGCCAAGCCGCGCTGCTGGGCAATCAGCCCCAGCATTTT.